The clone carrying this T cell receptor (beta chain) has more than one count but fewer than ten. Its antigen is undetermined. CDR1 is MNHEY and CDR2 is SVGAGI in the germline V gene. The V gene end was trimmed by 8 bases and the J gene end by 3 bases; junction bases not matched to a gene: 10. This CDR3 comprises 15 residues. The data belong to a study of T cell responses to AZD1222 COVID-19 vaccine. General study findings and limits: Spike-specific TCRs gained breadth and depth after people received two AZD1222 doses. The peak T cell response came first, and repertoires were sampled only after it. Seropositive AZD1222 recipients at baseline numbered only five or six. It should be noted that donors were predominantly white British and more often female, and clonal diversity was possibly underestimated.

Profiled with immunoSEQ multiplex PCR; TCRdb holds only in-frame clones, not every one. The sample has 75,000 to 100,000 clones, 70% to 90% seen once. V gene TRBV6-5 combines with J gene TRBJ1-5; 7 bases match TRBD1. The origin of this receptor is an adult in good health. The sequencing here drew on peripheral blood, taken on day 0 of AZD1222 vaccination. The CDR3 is CASAPEGGPNQPQHF. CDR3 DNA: TGTGCCAGCGCCCCAGAAGGGGGCCCCAATCAGCCCCAGCATTTT.